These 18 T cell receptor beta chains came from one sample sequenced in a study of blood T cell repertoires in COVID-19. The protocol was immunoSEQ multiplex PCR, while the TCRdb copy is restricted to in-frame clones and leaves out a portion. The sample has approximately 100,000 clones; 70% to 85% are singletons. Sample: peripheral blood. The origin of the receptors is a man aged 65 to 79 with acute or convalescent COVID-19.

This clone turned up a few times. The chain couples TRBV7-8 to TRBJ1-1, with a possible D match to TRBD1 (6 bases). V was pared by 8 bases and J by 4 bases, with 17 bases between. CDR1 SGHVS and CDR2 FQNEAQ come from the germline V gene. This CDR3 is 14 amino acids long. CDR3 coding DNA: TGTGCCAGCTCTCTTGGGCTCAGGGGCACTGAAGCTTTCTTT. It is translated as CASSLGLRGTEAFF.

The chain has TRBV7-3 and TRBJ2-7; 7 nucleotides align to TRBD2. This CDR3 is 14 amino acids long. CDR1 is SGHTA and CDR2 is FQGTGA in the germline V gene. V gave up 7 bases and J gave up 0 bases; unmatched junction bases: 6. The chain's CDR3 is CASKLQRDSYEQYF. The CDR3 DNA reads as TGTGCCAGCAAGCTTCAGCGGGACTCCTACGAGCAGTACTTC.

As DNA, the CDR3 is TGTGCCAGCAGCTTAGGTAGAAGCCAAGAGACCCAGTACTTC. Its translation is CASSLGRSQETQYF. The chain carries TRBV7-2 and TRBJ2-5; D unclear. CDR3 length: 14 amino acids. The V and J ends lost 1 base and 1 base respectively, with 7 bases between them. CDR1 is SGHTA and CDR2 is FQGNSA in the germline V gene.

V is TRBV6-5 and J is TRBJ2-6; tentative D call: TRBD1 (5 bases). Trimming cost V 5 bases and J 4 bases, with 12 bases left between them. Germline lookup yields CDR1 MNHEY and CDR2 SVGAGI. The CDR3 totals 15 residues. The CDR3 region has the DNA TGTGCCAGCAGTCCCCAGGGAACCGGGGCCAACGTCCTGACTTTC. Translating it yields CASSPQGTGANVLTF.

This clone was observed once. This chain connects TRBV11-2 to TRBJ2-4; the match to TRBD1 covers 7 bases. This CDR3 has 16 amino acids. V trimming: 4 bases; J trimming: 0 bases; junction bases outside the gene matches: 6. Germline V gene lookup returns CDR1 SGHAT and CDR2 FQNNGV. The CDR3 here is CASSSRGSLAKNIQYF. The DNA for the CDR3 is TGTGCCAGCAGCTCCAGGGGGAGTTTAGCCAAAAACATTCAGTACTTC.

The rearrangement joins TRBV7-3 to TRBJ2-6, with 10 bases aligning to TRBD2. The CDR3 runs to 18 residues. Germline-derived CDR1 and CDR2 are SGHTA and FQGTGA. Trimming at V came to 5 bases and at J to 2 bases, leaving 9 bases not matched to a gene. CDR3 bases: TGTGCCAGCAGCCTGATAGCGGGGGGATCGGCTGGGGCCAACGTCCTGACTTTC. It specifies CASSLIAGGSAGANVLTF.

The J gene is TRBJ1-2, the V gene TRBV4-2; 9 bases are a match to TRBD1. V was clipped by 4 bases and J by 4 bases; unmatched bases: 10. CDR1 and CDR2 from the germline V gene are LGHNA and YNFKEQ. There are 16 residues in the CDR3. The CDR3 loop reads CASSPSGTGSTYGYTF. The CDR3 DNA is TGTGCCAGCAGCCCTTCCGGGACAGGGAGCACCTATGGCTACACCTTC.

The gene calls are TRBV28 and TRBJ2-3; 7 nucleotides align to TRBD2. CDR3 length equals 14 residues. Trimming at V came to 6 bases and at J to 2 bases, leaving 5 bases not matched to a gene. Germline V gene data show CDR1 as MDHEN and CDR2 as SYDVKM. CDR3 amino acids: CASSPGTNTDTQYF. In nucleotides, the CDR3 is TGTGCCAGCAGCCCAGGGACTAACACAGATACGCAGTATTTT.

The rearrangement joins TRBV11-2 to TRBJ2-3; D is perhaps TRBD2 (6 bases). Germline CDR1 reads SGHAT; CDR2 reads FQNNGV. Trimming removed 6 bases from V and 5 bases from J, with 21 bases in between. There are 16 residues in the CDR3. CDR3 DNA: TGTGCCAGCAGTCCCTCCCTGCTAAGGCGGGGAGATACGCAGTATTTT. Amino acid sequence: CASSPSLLRRGDTQYF. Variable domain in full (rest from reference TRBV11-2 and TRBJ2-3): EAGVAQSPRYKIIEKRQSVAFWCNPISGHATLYWYQQILGQGPKLLIQFQNNGVVDDSQLPKDRFSAERLKGVDSTLKIQPAKLEDSAVYLCASSPSLLRRGDTQYFGPGTRLTVL.

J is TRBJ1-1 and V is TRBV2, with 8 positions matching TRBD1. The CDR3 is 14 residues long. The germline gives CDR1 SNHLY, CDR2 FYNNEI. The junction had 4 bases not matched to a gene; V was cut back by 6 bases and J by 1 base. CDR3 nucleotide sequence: TGTGCCAGCAGCGTTCAGGGGGCGAACACTGAAGCTTTCTTT. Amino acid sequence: CASSVQGANTEAFF.

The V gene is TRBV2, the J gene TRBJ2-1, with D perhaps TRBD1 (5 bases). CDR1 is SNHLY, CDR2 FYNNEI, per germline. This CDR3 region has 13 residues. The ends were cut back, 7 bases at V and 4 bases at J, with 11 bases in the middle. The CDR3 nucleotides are TGTGCCAGCAAGTCAAGGGGATACAATGAGCAGTTCTTC. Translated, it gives CASKSRGYNEQFF.

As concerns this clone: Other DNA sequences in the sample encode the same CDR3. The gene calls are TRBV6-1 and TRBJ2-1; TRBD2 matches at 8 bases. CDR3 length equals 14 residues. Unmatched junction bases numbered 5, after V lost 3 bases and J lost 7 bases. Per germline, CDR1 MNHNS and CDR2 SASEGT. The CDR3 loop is CASSEAGTRNEQFF. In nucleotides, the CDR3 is TGTGCCAGCAGTGAGGCGGGGACTAGAAATGAGCAGTTCTTC.

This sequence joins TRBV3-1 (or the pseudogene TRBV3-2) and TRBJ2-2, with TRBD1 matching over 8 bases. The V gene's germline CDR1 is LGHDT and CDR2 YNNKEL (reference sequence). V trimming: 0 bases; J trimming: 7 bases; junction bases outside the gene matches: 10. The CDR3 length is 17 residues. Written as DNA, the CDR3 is TGTGCCAGCAGCCAAGAGGGACAGGCGGGCCGAGGCGGGGAGCTGTTTTTT. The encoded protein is CASSQEGQAGRGGELFF.

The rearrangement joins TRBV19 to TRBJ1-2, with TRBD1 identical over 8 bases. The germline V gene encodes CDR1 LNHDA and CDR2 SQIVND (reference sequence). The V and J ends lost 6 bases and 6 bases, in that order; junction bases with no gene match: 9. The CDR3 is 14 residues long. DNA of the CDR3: TGTGCCAGTAGCTCCCTAAGGACAGGGCATGGCTACACCTTC. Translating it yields CASSSLRTGHGYTF.

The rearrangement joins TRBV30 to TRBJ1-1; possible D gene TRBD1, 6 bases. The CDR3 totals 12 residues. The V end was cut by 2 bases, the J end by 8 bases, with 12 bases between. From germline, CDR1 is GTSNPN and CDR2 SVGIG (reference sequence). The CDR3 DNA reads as TGTGCCTGGAGTACAGGGCTTTCCGAAGCTTTCTTT. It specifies CAWSTGLSEAFF. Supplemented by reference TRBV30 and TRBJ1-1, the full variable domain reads SQTIHQWPATLVQPVGSPLSLECTVEGTSNPNLYWYRQAAGRGLQLLFYSVGIGQISSEVPQNLSASRPQDRQFILSSKKLLLSDSGFYLCAWSTGLSEAFFGQGTRLTVV.

This chain's CDR3 is CASSFDRVGNQPQHF. In DNA, the CDR3 is TGTGCCAGCAGTTTTGACAGGGTGGGCAATCAGCCCCAGCATTTT. This sequence joins TRBV2 and TRBJ1-5; TRBD1 matches 7 bases. Germline V gene data show CDR1 as SNHLY and CDR2 as FYNNEI. The J segment lost 2 bases and the V segment lost 5 bases, leaving 6 bases of the junction unmatched. The CDR3 contains 15 residues.

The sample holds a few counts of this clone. This CDR3 is CASSQGEQAFNEKLFF. The CDR3 region has the DNA TGTGCCAGCAGCCAAGGGGAACAGGCTTTTAATGAAAAACTGTTTTTT. The chain carries TRBV4-2 and TRBJ1-4, with D possibly matching TRBD1 (5 bases). CDR1 and CDR2 (germline): LGHNA, YNFKEQ. The V end was cut by 1 base, the J end by 4 bases, with 13 bases between. The CDR3 length is 16 residues.

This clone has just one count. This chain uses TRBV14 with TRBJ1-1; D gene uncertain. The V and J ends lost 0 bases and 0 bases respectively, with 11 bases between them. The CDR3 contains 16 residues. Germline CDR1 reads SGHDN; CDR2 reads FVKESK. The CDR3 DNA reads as TGTGCCAGCAGCCAAGATTATCCAGAAATGAACACTGAAGCTTTCTTT. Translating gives CASSQDYPEMNTEAFF.